Sequencing of this T cell receptor (beta chain) was carried out in a study of cytotoxic CD8 clonotypes in ibrutinib-treated CLL. The table came from immunoSEQ multiplex PCR; TCRdb's copy has only in-frame clones and leaves some out. Here the sample spans hundreds of thousands of clones, 70% being singletons. Source: PBMCs, taken after 12 months of ibrutinib treatment. This TCR derives from a human donor with chronic lymphocytic leukemia.

The CDR3 is CASSPDWELFF. CDR3 nucleotide sequence: TGTGCCAGCAGCCCCGATTGGGAGCTGTTTTTT. The V gene is TRBV6-5, the J gene TRBJ2-2; no clear D gene. The CDR3 is 11 residues long. V lost 6 bases and J lost 9, with 8 bases in between. Germline V CDR1 and CDR2: MNHEY, SVGAGI.